This T cell receptor (beta chain) was captured in a study of blood T cell repertoires in COVID-19. About the research overall: Acute and convalescent COVID-19 specimens originated in the United States, Italy and Spain.

The table came from immunoSEQ multiplex PCR; TCRdb's copy has only in-frame clones and leaves some out. Among a few hundred thousand clones listed, 75% to 90% were seen once. The cohort comprised adults aged 18 to 89 years residing in some 24 US areas. Assignment of participants to cohorts was predicated upon participant-reported clinical history. Symptom resolution, clearance, or two negative PCRs marked the recovered donors of Cohort 3. This receptor was taken from a woman in her forties or fifties who had recovered from COVID-19. The sample was PBMCs or T cells enriched from blood (not recorded which).

The CDR3 reads CASSSDIGYEQYF. Written as DNA, the CDR3 is TGCGCCAGCAGCTCAGACATCGGCTACGAGCAGTACTTC. This chain uses TRBV5-1 with TRBJ2-7; no definite D call. Germline lookup yields CDR1 SGHRS and CDR2 YFSETQ. Trimming left V 3 bases short and J 3 bases short, with 10 bases between. The CDR3 length is 13 residues.